This T cell receptor (beta chain) was sequenced during a study of T cell responses to AZD1222 COVID-19 vaccine. Remarks on this clone: The target antigen is unknown.

The CDR3 length is 15 residues. The V gene's germline CDR1 is MNHEY and CDR2 SMNVEV (reference sequence). J lost 0 bases, V lost 6 bases, and 8 bases had no gene match. Sequenced by immunoSEQ multiplex PCR; TCRdb stores in-frame clones only, minus some. The sample has 100,000 to 150,000 clones, 87% seen once. Broader study findings: Reportedly, nearly half the spike-specific TCRs target unmutated variant regions. The study sampled repertoires only after the peak T cell response. The CD4 TCRs associated with vaccination extended across spike and predominated at 160-218 and 743-854.

The TCR was taken from an adult in good health. This chain links TRBV27 with TRBJ2-7; 7 positions match TRBD2. Source: peripheral blood, taken on day 0 of AZD1222 vaccination. CDR3 protein: CASRSLGGSSYEQYF. DNA of the CDR3: TGTGCCAGCAGATCCCTGGGGGGGAGCTCCTACGAGCAGTACTTC.